The 25 T cell receptor beta chains given below trace back to one sample, sequenced in a study of shared clonotypes between healthy human individuals. Naive CD8 cells were CD45RO-negative, positively selected for CCR7, excluding terminally differentiated effector memory CD45RA+ cells. Some clones are missing from TCRdb's copy, which holds only in-frame ones; the method was immunoSEQ multiplex PCR. The sample carries about 2.1 million clones, around 93% recorded once. Sequencing used naive CD8+ T cells from PBMCs. Receptors were obtained from a young man in good health. Some clones in this sample may be carry-over from other donors' samples.

On this clone itself: Other nucleotide sequences in the sample specify the same CDR3. This chain connects TRBV9 to TRBJ1-1; perhaps TRBD1 as D (5 bases). Germline V gene data show CDR1 as SGDLS and CDR2 as YYNGEE. CDR3 length: 13 amino acids. Trimming shortened V by 6 bases and J by 1 base, and 10 bases separated the two germline ends. The CDR3 DNA reads TGTGCCAGCAACAATAGGGGGAACACTGAAGCTTTCTTT. Protein product: CASNNRGNTEAFF.

The rearrangement joins TRBV6-5 to TRBJ2-7; D perhaps matches TRBD2 (5 bases). The germline V gene encodes CDR1 MNHEY and CDR2 SVGAGI. The V and J ends lost 4 bases and 3 bases respectively, with 10 bases between them. This CDR3 comprises 13 residues. The DNA of the CDR3 is TGTGCCAGCAGTTTCACTAGGAGCTACGAGCAGTACTTC. Its translation is CASSFTRSYEQYF.

The rearrangement uses TRBV14 and TRBJ2-7, with TRBD1 as a possible D gene (6 bases). V lost 0 bases, J lost 12 bases, and 15 bases lay in between. CDR1 is SGHDN, CDR2 FVKESK, per germline. This CDR3 spans 13 amino acids. The CDR3 here is CASSQDRQAHGYF. The CDR3 DNA reads as TGTGCCAGCAGCCAAGACCGACAGGCCCACGGGTACTTC. Variable domain in full (rest from reference TRBV14 and TRBJ2-7): EAGVTQFPSHSVIEKGQTVTLRCDPISGHDNLYWYRRVMGKEIKFLLHFVKESKQDESGMPNNRFLAERTGGTYSTLKVQPAELEDSGVYFCASSQDRQAHGYFGPGTRLTVT.

This chain uses TRBV4-1 with TRBJ2-7; 7 nucleotides agree with TRBD2. J was trimmed by 0 bases and V by 1 base; bases with no gene match: 6. This CDR3 contains 16 residues. Germline V gene sequence: CDR1 MGHRA, CDR2 YSYEKL. The DNA of the CDR3 is TGCGCCAGCAGCCAAGGCTGGCGGGAGACCTCCTACGAGCAGTACTTC. Encoded protein: CASSQGWRETSYEQYF.

This chain links TRBV13 with TRBJ2-1; no firm D call. The V gene's germline CDR1 is PRHDT and CDR2 FYEKMQ (reference sequence). Trimming took 5 bases from V and 5 from J, leaving 13 bases between them. The CDR3 is 14 amino acids. The CDR3 is CASSPAARNNEQFF. The CDR3 bases are TGTGCCAGCAGCCCCGCGGCGCGCAACAATGAGCAGTTCTTC.

This clone occurred a few times. The gene calls are TRBV4-3 and TRBJ2-1; D gene uncertain. The V gene's germline CDR1 is LGHNA and CDR2 YSLEER. The CDR3 is 16 residues long. V lost 0 bases and J 0 bases, leaving 9 bases between the germline ends. CDR3 nucleotide sequence: TGCGCCAGCAGCCAAGAGCTGCCGTACTCCTACAATGAGCAGTTCTTC. This gives the protein CASSQELPYSYNEQFF.

The gene calls are TRBV6-5 and TRBJ2-1; 9 bases match TRBD1. The CDR3 loop spans 15 amino acids. J was trimmed by 9 bases and V by 6 bases; bases with no gene match: 12. In germline, CDR1 is MNHEY, CDR2 SVGAGI. Here the CDR3 reads CASRSGQGFLGEQFF. The CDR3 DNA reads TGTGCCAGCAGATCGGGACAGGGTTTTTTGGGTGAGCAGTTCTTC.

This chain uses TRBV9 with TRBJ2-1; 7 bases align to TRBD2. Germline CDR1 and CDR2: SGDLS and YYNGEE. CDR3 length equals 15 residues. J was trimmed by 6 bases and V by 0 bases; bases with no gene match: 6. The CDR3 DNA reads as TGTGCCAGCAGCGTAGATAGCGGGCGGGTCAATGAGCAGTTCTTC. This sequence encodes CASSVDSGRVNEQFF.

This chain connects TRBV9 to TRBJ1-2; D is uncertain. Trimming removed 4 bases at V and 4 bases at J, with 11 bases between. This CDR3 has 13 residues. Germline CDR1 SGDLS, CDR2 YYNGEE. The CDR3: CASSPPGGYGYTF. The CDR3 DNA reads TGTGCCAGCAGCCCCCCGGGCGGCTATGGCTACACCTTC.

This chain connects TRBV5-5 to TRBJ2-4; possibly TRBD2 for D (5 bases). The germline V gene has CDR1 SGHKS and CDR2 YYEKEE (reference sequence). Trimming removed 4 bases at V and 8 bases at J, with 19 bases between. The CDR3 extends over 15 amino acids. CDR3 nucleotide sequence: TGTGCCAGCAGCCCCGGGCAGACTAAGTGGGACATTCAGTACTTC. It codes for CASSPGQTKWDIQYF.

The V gene is TRBV4-3, the J gene TRBJ2-1; D might be TRBD2 (7 bases). The CDR3 is 15 amino acids. V was shortened by 1 base and J by 7 bases, with 14 bases between the two germline ends. Germline V gives CDR1 LGHNA, CDR2 YSLEER. CDR3 DNA sequence: TGCGCCAGCAGCCAAGTGAGGGGGGGGCGGAATGAGCAGTTCTTC. The encoded protein is CASSQVRGGRNEQFF.

J is TRBJ2-5 and V is TRBV19; the match to TRBD1 covers 7 bases. The germline CDR1 and CDR2 sequences are LNHDA and SQIVND (reference sequence). This CDR3 spans 15 amino acids. After removal of 4 bases from V and 5 bases from J, the junction contained 10 bases not matched to a gene. This chain's CDR3 is CASSSFGRGYETQYF. The CDR3 DNA follows: TGTGCCAGTAGTAGTTTCGGCAGGGGGTACGAGACCCAGTACTTC.

The CDR3 nucleotides are TGTGCCAGTAGTATGAAGGGGGCGGCCAAAAACATTCAGTACTTC. It is translated as CASSMKGAAKNIQYF. This chain links TRBV19 with TRBJ2-4, with 7 bases identical to TRBD1. Germline CDR1 and CDR2: LNHDA and SQIVND (reference sequence). V shed 3 bases, J shed 1 base, and the junction held 3 bases outside the gene matches. The CDR3 spans 15 residues.

The gene calls are TRBV7-6 and TRBJ2-2; D might be TRBD1 (5 bases). V shed 0 bases and J shed 6 bases, with 5 bases lying between them. This CDR3 spans 13 amino acids. Germline assignment: CDR1 SGHVS and CDR2 FNYEAQ. The chain's CDR3 is CASSLAGAGELFF. The CDR3, as DNA: TGTGCCAGCAGCTTAGCAGGGGCCGGGGAGCTGTTTTTT.

V gene TRBV28 combines with J gene TRBJ2-7; D is undetermined. The CDR3 contains 18 residues. Per germline, CDR1 MDHEN and CDR2 SYDVKM. The germline V and J ends were trimmed by 6 bases and 0 bases, with 24 bases remaining between them. The CDR3 here is CASSTRDWNPSSSYEQYF. The CDR3 DNA reads as TGTGCCAGCAGCACTCGAGACTGGAACCCGAGCAGCTCCTACGAGCAGTACTTC. Complete variable domain (other parts from reference TRBV28 and TRBJ2-7): DVKVTQSSRYLVKRTGEKVFLECVQDMDHENMFWYRQDPGLGLRLIYFSYDVKMKEKGDIPEGYSVSREKKERFSLILESASTNQTSMYLCASSTRDWNPSSSYEQYFGPGTRLTVT.

This clone was observed once. The rearrangement uses TRBV15 and TRBJ2-5, with 11 bases aligning to TRBD2. The CDR3 spans 17 residues. In germline, CDR1 is LNHNV, CDR2 YYDKDF (reference sequence). V was pared by 3 bases and J by 5 bases, with 11 bases of the junction left unmatched. The CDR3 DNA reads TGTGCCACCAGCAGGACGAATAGCGGGAGGGCCAGGGAGACCCAGTACTTC. This sequence encodes CATSRTNSGRARETQYF.

This chain's CDR3 is CASSTESGQLFYGYTF. The CDR3 DNA is TGTGCCAGTAGTACGGAGTCGGGACAGCTTTTCTATGGCTACACCTTC. The rearrangement uses TRBV19 and TRBJ1-2, with TRBD1 matching over 7 bases. V lost 4 bases and J lost 4; bases outside the gene matches: 12. CDR1 is LNHDA, CDR2 SQIVND, per germline (reference sequence). The CDR3 length is 16 residues. Looking up the rest from reference TRBV19 and TRBJ1-2 gives the full variable domain: DGGITQSPKYLFRKEGQNVTLSCEQNLNHDAMYWYRQDPGQGLRLIYYSQIVNDFQKGDIAEGYSVSREKKESFPLTVTSAQKNPTAFYLCASSTESGQLFYGYTFGSGTRLTVV.

V and J are TRBV29-1 and TRBJ2-7, with 8 bases matching TRBD1. The CDR3 spans 14 residues. V trimming: 1 base; J trimming: 2 bases; junction bases outside the gene matches: 4. The V gene's germline CDR1 is SQVTM and CDR2 ANQGSEA. CDR3 protein: CSVEGRGPPYEQYF. The CDR3 nucleotides are TGCAGCGTTGAAGGCAGGGGGCCCCCCTACGAGCAGTACTTC.

V gene TRBV27 combines with J gene TRBJ2-5, with D unresolved. This CDR3 has 13 residues. Per the germline V gene, CDR1 is MNHEY and CDR2 is SMNVEV (reference sequence). Trimming removed 4 bases from V and 5 bases from J, with 11 bases in between. The CDR3 loop reads CASSSPSGETQYF. The CDR3 DNA reads as TGTGCCAGCAGTTCCCCGAGTGGGGAGACCCAGTACTTC.

The chain couples TRBV15 to TRBJ1-5; the D is unclear. Trimming shortened V by 1 base and J by 3 bases, and 10 bases separated the two germline ends. The CDR3 covers 15 residues. CDR1 and CDR2 (germline): LNHNV, YYDKDF (reference sequence). CDR3 protein: CATSRARSYNQPQHF. CDR3 bases: TGTGCCACCAGCAGAGCTCGCAGCTACAATCAGCCCCAGCATTTT.

This chain uses TRBV9 with TRBJ2-7; the D gene is possibly TRBD2 (6 bases). V dropped 3 bases and J dropped 2 bases, with 15 bases sitting between them. Germline-derived CDR1 and CDR2 are SGDLS and YYNGEE. This CDR3 region has 15 residues. The CDR3 region is CASSAGDGPPYEQYF. The DNA for the CDR3 is TGTGCCAGCAGCGCGGGGGACGGACCGCCCTACGAGCAGTACTTC.

V is TRBV9 and J is TRBJ2-3; TRBD1 or TRBD2 may be the D gene (5 bases each). This CDR3 is 16 amino acids long. Germline loops: CDR1 SGDLS, CDR2 YYNGEE. Trimming shortened V by 3 bases and J by 0 bases, and 14 bases separated the two germline ends. This CDR3 is CASSGGYSLSTDTQYF. CDR3 coding DNA: TGTGCCAGCAGCGGGGGGTATAGCCTTAGCACAGATACGCAGTATTTT.

CDR3 coding DNA: TGTGCCAGCAGTGAAGCCGACAGGGGGGCCTACGAGCAGTACTTC. Protein: CASSEADRGAYEQYF. The V call is TRBV2, the J call TRBJ2-7; 9 nucleotides agree with TRBD1. CDR1 is SNHLY, CDR2 FYNNEI, per germline. V shed 0 bases, J shed 2 bases, and the junction held 2 bases outside the gene matches. The CDR3 sequence is 15 residues long.

This clone showed up just once. The chain combines TRBV27 with TRBJ2-7; 7 bases are a match to TRBD1. V lost 5 bases and J lost 3; bases outside the gene matches: 13. CDR1 and CDR2 (germline): MNHEY, SMNVEV (reference sequence). The CDR3 has 16 residues. The chain's CDR3 is CASSRKTGTEFYEQYF. Here the CDR3 DNA reads TGTGCCAGCAGTAGAAAAACCGGGACAGAATTCTACGAGCAGTACTTC.

A word on this clone: Other DNA sequences in this sample translate to the same CDR3. This sequence joins TRBV30 and TRBJ1-1; D perhaps matches TRBD1 (5 bases). This CDR3 is 13 amino acids long. V gave up 0 bases and J gave up 5 bases, with 10 bases separating them. CDR1 is GTSNPN, CDR2 SVGIG, per germline (reference sequence). As DNA, the CDR3 is TGTGCCTGGAGTGTAACGGGGGGGACTGAAGCTTTCTTT. Translated: CAWSVTGGTEAFF.